This note documents a single T cell receptor beta chain sequence. The antigen is not known. A single base separates this from a much larger clone, so it may be a read error. The CDR3 runs 14 residues. CDR1 DFQATT and CDR2 SNEGSKA come from the germline V gene (reference sequence). The data were taken from a study of T cells in Graves' hyperthyroidism and ophthalmopathy. Study-level points and caveats: Within blood appeared most thyroid clonotypes that had expanded above 0.001. The model made its ophthalmopathy prediction, and onset followed a median approximately 6 months later.

Graves' hyperthyroidism showing no ophthalmopathy progression within 18 months was considered stable. Fresh 10 ml peripheral blood yielded PBMCs. RNA transcripts yielded amplified TCR beta CDR3 regions. First-round RT-PCR with HTBI primers amplified the TCR CDR3 region. TCRdb re-called the multiplex PCR reads with MiXCR, one entry per CDR3 protein. The sample yields 350,000 or so distinct CDR3 sequences, about 18% seen once. The chain recombines TRBV20-1 with TRBJ2-6; D may be TRBD1 (5 bases). Sequencing was carried out using blood. This clonotype originated in a woman in her 50s with Graves' hyperthyroidism. The CDR3: CSASEVSGANVPTF. The CDR3 DNA follows: TGCAGTGCTTCCGAGGTCTCTGGGGCCAACGTCCCGACTTTC.